This TCR beta chain appears in the sequencing data of a study of response to subunit inactivated influenza vaccine. At least ten counts were recorded for this clonotype. TCRdb ran MiXCR on the RT-PCR reads and lists one entry per CDR3 protein. This table holds roughly 760,000 distinct CDR3 sequences, around 20% found once. The CDR3 runs 14 residues. Trimming took 2 bases from V and 3 from J; bases not matched to a gene: 2. Germline V lookup: CDR1 SQVTM, CDR2 ANQGSEA. This receptor was taken from a man in his fifties who received an inactivated influenza vaccine. This material consisted of PBMCs from blood, taken roughly 5 days after vaccination. This chain joins TRBV29-1 and TRBJ1-2, with 11 bases matching TRBD1. Written as DNA, the CDR3 is TGCAGCGTTGAAAGGGACAGGGGGGACTATGGCTACACCTTC. Protein product: CSVERDRGDYGYTF.